The 24 T cell receptor beta chains reported below all come from one sample, sequenced in a study of cytotoxic CD8 clonotypes in ibrutinib-treated CLL. Method: immunoSEQ multiplex PCR; TCRdb's copy keeps in-frame clones and lacks some. The table has fewer than 100,000 clones, around 75% seen once. The input for sequencing was PBMCs, taken after 12 months of ibrutinib treatment. The receptors here all came from a human donor with chronic lymphocytic leukemia.

This clone appeared a few times. V usage is TRBV19 and J usage is TRBJ2-3, with D unresolved. Trimming took off 5 bases at V and 6 bases at J, with 12 bases between the two ends. CDR3 size: 13 residues. CDR1 LNHDA and CDR2 SQIVND come from the germline V gene (reference sequence). DNA for the CDR3: TGTGCCAGTAGTCCCCCCGGTCGGGATACGCAGTATTTT. Protein sequence: CASSPPGRDTQYF.

This clone is termed medium-sized. J is TRBJ2-3 and V is TRBV6-5; D is possibly TRBD2 (5 bases). This CDR3 region has 13 residues. Germline CDR1 MNHEY, CDR2 SVGAGI. The V end was cut by 7 bases, the J end by 1 base, with 9 bases between. For the CDR3, the DNA is TGTGCCAGCACGTCGAGGGGCACAGATACGCAGTATTTT. As protein: CASTSRGTDTQYF.

This clone occurred a few times. The chain carries TRBV5-1 and TRBJ1-3, with 9 bases aligning to TRBD1. The V and J ends lost 3 bases and 8 bases, in that order; junction bases with no gene match: 6. The CDR3 consists of 14 residues. Germline V CDR1 and CDR2: SGHRS, YFSETQ. DNA for the CDR3: TGCGCCAGCAGCTCCACAGGGGGCGCGGACACCATATATTTT. Amino acid sequence: CASSSTGGADTIYF. The full variable domain, in which reference TRBV5-1 and TRBJ1-3 provide the parts outside the CDR3, is KAGVTQTPRYLIKTRGQQVTLSCSPISGHRSVSWYQQTPGQGLQFLFEYFSETQRNKGNFPGRFSGRQFSNSRSEMNVSTLELGDSALYLCASSSTGGADTIYFGEGSWLTVV.

The V gene is TRBV28, the J gene TRBJ1-5; no clear D gene. This CDR3 is 14 amino acids long. Trimming took 5 bases from V and 7 from J, leaving 15 bases between them. Germline V lookup: CDR1 MDHEN, CDR2 SYDVKM. The CDR3 sequence is CASSVAVETQPQHF. The CDR3 DNA follows: TGTGCCAGCAGTGTTGCGGTTGAAACGCAGCCCCAGCATTTT.

The chain uses TRBV7-8 and TRBJ2-7; tentative D call: TRBD2 (5 bases). This CDR3 comprises 15 residues. Germline CDR1 is SGHVS and CDR2 is FQNEAQ. V shed 4 bases and J shed 0 bases, with 13 bases lying between them. CDR3 in DNA: TGTGCCAGCAGCTCCCTTGCGGGCTTCTCCTACGAGCAGTACTTC. This gives the protein CASSSLAGFSYEQYF.

This rearrangement joins TRBV19 to TRBJ1-4; 10 bases align to TRBD1. The V and J ends lost 5 bases and 7 bases, in that order; junction bases with no gene match: 7. From germline, CDR1 is LNHDA and CDR2 SQIVND (reference sequence). The CDR3 is made up of 15 amino acids. The chain's CDR3 is CASSFGDRGREKLFF. The CDR3 coding sequence is TGTGCCAGTAGTTTCGGGGACAGGGGACGTGAAAAACTGTTTTTT.

The J gene is TRBJ1-6, the V gene TRBV15, with 9 bases matching TRBD1. The CDR3 runs to 16 residues. V lost 11 bases to trimming and J lost 3 bases; unmatched junction nucleotides: 11. Per the germline V gene, CDR1 is LNHNV and CDR2 is YYDKDF (reference sequence). The CDR3, as DNA: TGTGCCGCAGGGGACAGGGAGGGATACTATAATTCACCCCTCCACTTT. Amino acid sequence: CAAGDREGYYNSPLHF.

This rearrangement joins TRBV27 to TRBJ2-5, with 7 positions matching TRBD1. The length of the CDR3 is 12 residues. From germline, CDR1 is MNHEY and CDR2 SMNVEV (reference sequence). J was trimmed by 7 bases and V by 9 bases; bases with no gene match: 8. CDR3 nucleotides: TGTGCCAGGGGACAGCATTTCGGGACCCAGTACTTC. It translates to CARGQHFGTQYF.

The chain is built from TRBV5-1 and TRBJ1-2; no definite D call. This CDR3 has 13 amino acids. Trimming stripped 0 bases from V and 4 bases from J, with 7 bases between. Looked up from germline, CDR1 is SGHRS and CDR2 is YFSETQ. The CDR3 DNA sequence: TGCGCCAGCAGCTTGGGGGTGGGCTATGGCTACACCTTC. Translating gives CASSLGVGYGYTF.

The J gene is TRBJ2-2, the V gene TRBV30; 9 positions agree with TRBD2. The CDR3 loop spans 15 amino acids. V lost 4 bases, J lost 3 bases, and 6 bases stayed unmatched. Germline assignment: CDR1 GTSNPN and CDR2 SVGIG (reference sequence). DNA for the CDR3: TGTGCCTGGACCGGCGGGGGGGCGGACACCGGGGAGCTGTTTTTT. This sequence encodes CAWTGGGADTGELFF.

J is TRBJ1-1 and V is TRBV2; D not certain. Trimming removed 0 bases from V and 8 bases from J, with 13 bases in between. The CDR3 is 14 residues long. Germline loops: CDR1 SNHLY, CDR2 FYNNEI. CDR3 loop: CASSEALRAREAFF. CDR3 coding DNA: TGTGCCAGCAGTGAAGCGCTTCGGGCGAGGGAAGCTTTCTTT.

V gene TRBV7-3 combines with J gene TRBJ2-2; 7 positions match TRBD1. With V trimmed by 6 bases and J by 5 bases, 6 bases remained unmatched. CDR3 size: 14 residues. The germline V gene encodes CDR1 SGHTA and CDR2 FQGTGA. CDR3 bases: TGTGCCAGCAGGCTGGGACAGCCAACCGGGGAGCTGTTTTTT. Translating gives CASRLGQPTGELFF.

Here the CDR3 DNA reads TGTGCCAGCAGAACCGCACCAATCGGGCAGAGTACGCAGTATTTT. Amino acids: CASRTAPIGQSTQYF. V gene TRBV4-2 combines with J gene TRBJ2-3, with D hard to call. The germline V gene has CDR1 LGHNA and CDR2 YNFKEQ. The CDR3 is made up of 15 amino acids. The V end was cut by 6 bases, the J end by 8 bases, with 21 bases between.

The rearrangement links TRBV7-9 to TRBJ1-2; D is ambiguous. The CDR3 length is 13 residues. Trimming left V 0 bases short and J 6 bases short, with 8 bases between. CDR1 is SEHNR and CDR2 is FQNEAQ in the germline V gene (reference sequence). In nucleotides, the CDR3 is TGTGCCAGCAGCTTAGCGCCCCGGGATGGCTACACCTTC. Protein product: CASSLAPRDGYTF.

This clone was detected a few times. The chain recombines TRBV7-6 with TRBJ1-6, with TRBD1 as a possible D gene (6 bases). The germline V gene has CDR1 SGHVS and CDR2 FNYEAQ. The germline V and J ends were trimmed by 4 bases and 8 bases, with 15 bases remaining between them. CDR3 length: 15 amino acids. The CDR3 DNA is TGTGCCAGCAGCTGGGGTCAGGGGCCCCATTCACCCCTCCACTTT. Amino acid sequence: CASSWGQGPHSPLHF.

V and J are TRBV6-6 and TRBJ2-7, with D perhaps matching TRBD2 (5 bases). The CDR3 loop spans 11 amino acids. Trimming took off 10 bases at V and 6 bases at J, with 13 bases between the two ends. Germline V CDR1 and CDR2: MNHNY, SVGAGI (reference sequence). The CDR3 region is CATIGVGEQYF. The CDR3 DNA is TGTGCCACCATCGGGGTGGGCGAGCAGTACTTC.

The V call is TRBV9, the J call TRBJ2-7; D is unresolved. Trimming shortened V by 4 bases and J by 6 bases, and 17 bases separated the two germline ends. This CDR3 is built from 14 residues. Looked up from germline, CDR1 is SGDLS and CDR2 is YYNGEE. DNA for the CDR3: TGTGCCAGCAGCCCCCGGGCCCTCCGCGGCGAGCAGTACTTC. This translates into CASSPRALRGEQYF.

This chain links TRBV4-2 with TRBJ1-3, with 7 bases aligning to TRBD1. V was pared by 1 base and J by 0 bases, with 3 bases of the junction left unmatched. There are 16 residues in the CDR3. Germline V lookup: CDR1 LGHNA, CDR2 YNFKEQ. CDR3 bases: TGTGCCAGCAGCCAAGGGGGACAGAACTCTGGAAACACCATATATTTT. This gives the protein CASSQGGQNSGNTIYF.

This clone has only a few counts. The chain combines TRBV2 with TRBJ1-5; 8 bases match TRBD1. The trim removed 6 bases at V and 5 bases at J, leaving 3 bases unmatched. Germline V gene data show CDR1 as SNHLY and CDR2 as FYNNEI. The CDR3 covers 13 residues. The CDR3 is CASSSTGDQPQHF. The CDR3 DNA sequence: TGTGCCAGCAGCTCGACAGGGGATCAGCCCCAGCATTTT.

The chain uses TRBV6-5 and TRBJ2-7; 9 bases fit TRBD1. The trim removed 4 bases at V and 1 base at J, leaving 2 bases unmatched. The CDR3 contains 14 residues. Germline V gene lookup returns CDR1 MNHEY and CDR2 SVGAGI. CDR3 bases: TGTGCCAGCAGTTGGGGGACAGGGTCCTACGAGCAGTACTTC. Its protein is CASSWGTGSYEQYF.

The CDR3 region has the DNA TGTGCCAGCAGCGTAGGACAGGGGGGGCCATCCTATAATTCACCCCTCCACTTT. It translates to CASSVGQGGPSYNSPLHF. The rearrangement links TRBV9 to TRBJ1-6; the match to TRBD1 covers 9 bases. The trim removed 0 bases at V and 1 base at J, leaving 5 bases unmatched. From germline, CDR1 is SGDLS and CDR2 YYNGEE. CDR3 length equals 18 residues.

The rearrangement uses TRBV4-2 and TRBJ1-5; a possible D gene is TRBD1 (6 bases). The CDR3 has 16 residues. Germline V gene sequence: CDR1 LGHNA, CDR2 YNFKEQ. The V end was cut by 1 base, the J end by 2 bases, with 12 bases between. The CDR3 is CASSQAVGGGNQPQHF. CDR3 in DNA: TGTGCCAGCAGCCAAGCCGTGGGGGGCGGCAATCAGCCCCAGCATTTT.

This clone was observed a handful of times. The CDR3 protein is CASSPTPEGNQPQHF. In DNA, the CDR3 is TGTGCCAGCAGCCCGACACCGGAGGGCAATCAGCCCCAGCATTTT. The chain employs TRBV11-2 and TRBJ1-5; no definite D call. The CDR3 sequence is 15 residues long. V lost 5 bases and J 2 bases, leaving 13 bases between the germline ends. The V gene's germline CDR1 is SGHAT and CDR2 FQNNGV.

This clone was seen a handful of times. This sequence joins TRBV10-3 and TRBJ1-2; weak D call: TRBD1 (5 bases). CDR3 size: 13 residues. The V end was cut by 10 bases, the J end by 2 bases, with 14 bases between. Germline V gene lookup returns CDR1 ENHRY and CDR2 SYGVKD. The CDR3 reads CATRADINYGYTF. CDR3 sequence (DNA): TGTGCCACCCGGGCGGACATCAACTATGGCTACACCTTC.